The source of this T cell receptor (beta chain) is a study of T cell repertoires in cytomegalovirus infection. Study findings and constraints: Carriers of CMV plus the relevant HLA were identified by cumulative public TCR beta family frequency. The study found HLA-C-restricted CMV-specific TCR beta clonotypes dominating the ex vivo response.

MiXCR, applied by TCRdb to the reads, yields one record per CDR3 protein. Of approximately 490,000 distinct CDR3 sequences in the sample, 11% were seen once. This clonotype was counted only a few times. What it recognizes is unknown. This CDR3 is built from 14 residues. The V segment lost 5 bases and the J segment 2 bases; nucleotides outside the gene matches: 7. Per the germline V gene, CDR1 is DFQATT and CDR2 is SNEGSKA (reference sequence). The chain has TRBV20-1 and TRBJ2-3; 7 bases line up with TRBD2. Material: PBMCs. The clonotype originates from a human donor in good health (CMV status not recorded). Some clones in this sample may be carry-over from other donors' samples. The CDR3 is CSAHQGLITDTQYF. The CDR3 DNA reads as TGCAGTGCTCACCAGGGACTAATCACAGATACGCAGTATTTT.